This T cell receptor (beta chain) stems from a study of blood T cell repertoires in COVID-19. Study details: Italy, Spain and the United States were the sources of the convalescent and acute COVID-19 samples.

Trimming removed 4 bases from V and 7 bases from J, with 8 bases in between. Germline assignment: CDR1 SEHNR and CDR2 FQNEAQ (reference sequence). The CDR3 consists of 12 residues. In the original analysis: Amplification of reference gene primers provided the estimated nucleated cell counts. The table came from immunoSEQ multiplex PCR; TCRdb's copy has only in-frame clones and leaves some out. V, J and clone size are those of that table, while D and trimming were read from the DNA. This sample has about 290,000 clones, with around 81% found just once. The clonotype was recovered from a woman aged 50 to 60 with active or convalescent COVID-19. This rearrangement joins TRBV7-9 to TRBJ1-5; TRBD1 is a possible D gene (6 bases). The specimen was peripheral blood. In nucleotides, the CDR3 is TGTGCCAGCAGCTCAGGGGAACAGCCCCAGCATTTT. Its translation: CASSSGEQPQHF.